What follows are 15 T cell receptor beta chains derived from one specimen sequenced in a study of OX40 agonist ivuxolimab in advanced cancers. Generated by immunoSEQ multiplex PCR, the TCRdb table keeps only in-frame clones and is missing some. The table lists some 50,000 clones, 83% of them singletons. The input for sequencing was CD4+ or CD8+ T cells sorted from blood, taken in a trial of the OX40 agonist ivuxolimab. The receptor set was obtained from an adult with an advanced solid tumor such as melanoma, head and neck, liver or kidney cancer.

This chain connects TRBV30 to TRBJ1-6; the D gene is possibly TRBD1 (6 bases). There are 14 residues in the CDR3. Germline-derived CDR1 and CDR2 are GTSNPN and SVGIG (reference sequence). Deletions cut 1 base from V and 8 bases from J, with 12 bases between. The CDR3 DNA sequence: TGTGCCTGGAGTGGCAGGGCAGGGGATTCACCCCTCCACTTT. Translated: CAWSGRAGDSPLHF.

The chain recombines TRBV7-9 with TRBJ2-3, with 8 bases lining up with TRBD1. CDR1 is SEHNR and CDR2 is FQNEAQ in the germline V gene (reference sequence). Trimming at V came to 5 bases and at J to 0 bases, leaving 1 base not matched to a gene. This CDR3 has 14 amino acids. As DNA, the CDR3 is TGTGCCAGCAGCCGGACAGGGAGCACAGATACGCAGTATTTT. Amino acids: CASSRTGSTDTQYF.

The chain is built from TRBV5-1 and TRBJ1-1, with a weak D call TRBD1 (6 bases). CDR1 and CDR2 from the germline V gene are SGHRS and YFSETQ. The CDR3 is 15 amino acids. Trimming removed 0 bases at V and 1 base at J, with 10 bases between. DNA of the CDR3: TGCGCCAGCAGCTTGGACGGGGGCGGGAACACTGAAGCTTTCTTT. Amino acids: CASSLDGGGNTEAFF. Filled out from reference TRBV5-1 and TRBJ1-1, the complete variable domain reads KAGVTQTPRYLIKTRGQQVTLSCSPISGHRSVSWYQQTPGQGLQFLFEYFSETQRNKGNFPGRFSGRQFSNSRSEMNVSTLELGDSALYLCASSLDGGGNTEAFFGQGTRLTVV.

V usage is TRBV7-2 and J usage is TRBJ2-5, with D perhaps matching TRBD1 (5 bases). This CDR3 is 14 amino acids long. Germline V gene data show CDR1 as SGHTA and CDR2 as FQGNSA. Trimming took off 5 bases at V and 2 bases at J, with 12 bases between the two ends. CDR3 loop: CASSRTGVQETQYF. As DNA, the CDR3 is TGTGCCAGCAGCCGTACAGGAGTACAAGAGACCCAGTACTTC. The complete variable domain, with remaining parts taken from reference TRBV7-2 and TRBJ2-5, reads GAGVSQSPSNKVTEKGKDVELRCDPISGHTALYWYRQSLGQGLEFLIYFQGNSAPDKSGLPSDRFSAERTGGSVSTLTIQRTQQEDSAVYLCASSRTGVQETQYFGPGTRLLVL.

The V gene is TRBV7-9, the J gene TRBJ2-7; TRBD2 matches at 11 bases. The CDR3 loop spans 13 amino acids. The germline gives CDR1 SEHNR, CDR2 FQNEAQ (reference sequence). Trimming at V came to 8 bases and at J to 4 bases, leaving 4 bases not matched to a gene. The CDR3 sequence: CASGSGRAYEQYF. Written as DNA, the CDR3 is TGTGCCAGCGGTAGCGGGAGGGCTTACGAGCAGTACTTC.

The chain links TRBV29-1 to TRBJ1-4; 9 nucleotides align to TRBD1. Per germline, CDR1 SQVTM and CDR2 ANQGSEA. The CDR3 is made up of 13 amino acids. The J segment lost 7 bases and the V segment lost 4 bases, leaving 4 bases of the junction unmatched. The CDR3 protein is CSVGTGDGEKLFF. In DNA form, the CDR3 reads TGCAGCGTTGGGACAGGGGACGGTGAAAAACTGTTTTTT.

V and J are TRBV19 and TRBJ1-1, with 9 bases matching TRBD1. The trim removed 5 bases at V and 4 bases at J, leaving 8 bases unmatched. Germline V gene sequence: CDR1 LNHDA, CDR2 SQIVND (reference sequence). The CDR3 contains 15 residues. CDR3 in DNA: TGTGCCAGTAGTTCTCCGGGGACAGGGTTCACTGAAGCTTTCTTT. Translation gives CASSSPGTGFTEAFF.

The rearrangement joins TRBV6-6 to TRBJ1-1, with 7 bases fitting TRBD1. Germline-derived CDR1 and CDR2 are MNHNY and SVGAGI (reference sequence). J lost 4 bases, V lost 2 bases, and 4 bases had no gene match. This CDR3 has 14 amino acids. The CDR3, as DNA: TGTGCCAGCAGTTACGCCTCAGGGGGCACTGAAGCTTTCTTT. Residues: CASSYASGGTEAFF.

The chain links TRBV10-3 to TRBJ1-3; no definite D call. Germline V lookup: CDR1 ENHRY, CDR2 SYGVKD. Trimming removed 6 bases at V and 4 bases at J, with 13 bases between. The CDR3 runs to 14 residues. CDR3 loop: CAIRSSNRGNTIYF. As DNA, the CDR3 is TGTGCCATCAGAAGCTCCAACCGGGGAAACACCATATATTTT.

This chain connects TRBV6-1 to TRBJ2-2; 8 bases match TRBD2. V lost 6 bases, J lost 5 bases, and 5 bases stayed unmatched. Per the germline V gene, CDR1 is MNHNS and CDR2 is SASEGT. The CDR3 extends over 14 amino acids. The CDR3 DNA follows: TGTGCCAGCAGCGTAGCGGGAAGGACCGGGGAGCTGTTTTTT. It yields the protein CASSVAGRTGELFF.

The chain is built from TRBV5-1 and TRBJ1-6; possible D gene TRBD1, 5 bases. CDR1 SGHRS and CDR2 YFSETQ come from the germline V gene. This CDR3 contains 16 residues. V shed 4 bases and J shed 4 bases, with 15 bases lying between them. The CDR3 DNA is TGCGCCAGCAGCCCGGGACTTGGGGAATATAATTCACCCCTCCACTTT. It codes for CASSPGLGEYNSPLHF.

On this clone: Sequence at one end of the junction differs from germline and may be a read error. The chain couples TRBV7-8 to TRBJ2-3, with D unresolved. The CDR3 has 14 amino acids. Germline V CDR1 and CDR2: SGHVS, FQNEAQ. CDR3 loop: CASSLGSMDPRRGF. CDR3 coding DNA: TGTGCCAGCAGCTTAGGGAGTATGGACCCTCGGAGAGGATTT.

The rearrangement joins TRBV4-2 to TRBJ2-7, with D perhaps being TRBD1 or TRBD2 (5 bases each). CDR3 length equals 15 residues. Germline assignment: CDR1 LGHNA and CDR2 YNFKEQ. Trimming removed 0 bases at V and 9 bases at J, with 18 bases between. The CDR3 DNA sequence: TGTGCCAGCAGCCAAGATTTGTCAGGGATCGAGGGGCAGTACTTC. Translated: CASSQDLSGIEGQYF.

The chain carries TRBV28 and TRBJ1-1; no reliable D call. This CDR3 comprises 14 residues. V was cut by 3 bases and J by 2 bases, with 10 bases left in between. Germline V CDR1 and CDR2: MDHEN, SYDVKM. The CDR3 protein is CASSLPRPNTEAFF. CDR3 sequence (DNA): TGTGCCAGCAGTTTGCCCCGACCCAACACTGAAGCTTTCTTT. Variable domain in full (rest from reference TRBV28 and TRBJ1-1): DVKVTQSSRYLVKRTGEKVFLECVQDMDHENMFWYRQDPGLGLRLIYFSYDVKMKEKGDIPEGYSVSREKKERFSLILESASTNQTSMYLCASSLPRPNTEAFFGQGTRLTVV.

The V and J genes are TRBV7-9 and TRBJ2-7; TRBD2 is a possible D gene (6 bases). The CDR3 covers 14 residues. Trimming shortened V by 4 bases and J by 6 bases, and 16 bases separated the two germline ends. Germline V gives CDR1 SEHNR, CDR2 FQNEAQ (reference sequence). The CDR3 region is CASSSRVGTSEQYF. The CDR3 DNA is TGTGCCAGCAGCTCCCGGGTCGGGACTTCCGAGCAGTACTTC. Full variable domain (outside the CDR3, taken from reference TRBV7-9 and TRBJ2-7): DTGVSQNPRHKITKRGQNVTFRCDPISEHNRLYWYRQTLGQGPEFLTYFQNEAQLEKSRLLSDRFSAERPKGSFSTLEIQRTEQGDSAMYLCASSSRVGTSEQYFGPGTRLTVT.